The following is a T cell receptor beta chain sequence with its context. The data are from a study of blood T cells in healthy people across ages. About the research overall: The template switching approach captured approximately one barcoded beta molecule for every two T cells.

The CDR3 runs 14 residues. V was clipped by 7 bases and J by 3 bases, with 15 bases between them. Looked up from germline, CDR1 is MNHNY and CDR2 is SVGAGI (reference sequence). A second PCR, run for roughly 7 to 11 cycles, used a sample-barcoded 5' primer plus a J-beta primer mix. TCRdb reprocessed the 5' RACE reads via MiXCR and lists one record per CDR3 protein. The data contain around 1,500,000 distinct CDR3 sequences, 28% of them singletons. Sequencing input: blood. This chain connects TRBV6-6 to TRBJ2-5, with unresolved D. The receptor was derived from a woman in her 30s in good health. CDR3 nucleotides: TGTGCCAGCACCCCCCAGGCCGCGGAAGAGACCCAGTACTTC. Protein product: CASTPQAAEETQYF.